This TCR beta chain came from a study of blood T cell repertoires in COVID-19. Looking at the study overall: From the United States, Italy and Spain came samples of acute and convalescent COVID-19. The cDNA or gDNA used as material had been derived from T cells, B-cell-depleted T cells, or PBMCs.

In germline, CDR1 is KGHDR, CDR2 SFDVKD. The V and J ends lost 2 bases and 7 bases, in that order; junction bases with no gene match: 7. The CDR3 covers 16 residues. Seattle patients were enrolled while actively infected and followed longitudinally. Sequencing used immunoSEQ multiplex PCR; TCRdb keeps in-frame clones, though not all of them. Of some 180,000 clones listed, around 86% are singletons. This sequence originates from a woman at least 80 years old with COVID-19, enrolled during active disease. The V gene is TRBV24-1, the J gene TRBJ2-3, with 11 nucleotides matching TRBD1. Input material: peripheral blood. The CDR3 here is CATSDSGTGGKNTQYF. For the CDR3, the DNA is TGTGCCACCAGTGATTCAGGGACAGGGGGAAAGAATACGCAGTATTTT.